This passage covers 30 T cell receptor beta chains from one sample sequenced in a study of PD-L1 blockade in urothelial cancer. Clones were sequenced by immunoSEQ multiplex PCR, and TCRdb holds only the in-frame ones, with some missing. The sample records 120,000 or so clones, approximately 85% being singletons. Stated time point: peripheral blood 6 weeks after treatment start. This specimen consisted of PBMCs, obtained around atezolizumab (anti-PD-L1) treatment. Receptor source: a man aged 45-65 years with urothelial cancer.

A single count supports this clone. The genes are TRBV18 and TRBJ2-7; TRBD2 matches 8 bases. V trimming: 3 bases; J trimming: 0 bases; junction bases outside the gene matches: 4. The CDR3 runs to 15 residues. Germline-derived CDR1 and CDR2 are KGHSH and LQKENI. The CDR3 DNA sequence: TGTGCCAGCTCACCCGACGGGAGGGCCTCCTACGAGCAGTACTTC. Translation gives CASSPDGRASYEQYF.

The chain combines TRBV2 with TRBJ1-6; D gene ambiguous. Germline V lookup: CDR1 SNHLY, CDR2 FYNNEI. V lost 6 bases and J 7 bases, leaving 10 bases between the germline ends. This CDR3 is 13 amino acids long. The CDR3 reads CASRPTQNSPLHF. CDR3 coding DNA: TGTGCCAGCAGGCCTACACAGAATTCACCCCTCCACTTT. The whole variable domain, remainder taken from reference TRBV2 and TRBJ1-6, is EPEVTQTPSHQVTQMGQEVILRCVPISNHLYFYWYRQILGQKVEFLVSFYNNEISEKSEIFDDQFSVERPDGSNFTLKIRSTKLEDSAMYFCASRPTQNSPLHFGNGTRLTVT.

The CDR3 DNA sequence: TGTGCCATCGGTGGGGGAGGGTCGGTCTATGGCTACACCTTC. This codes for CAIGGGGSVYGYTF. V and J are TRBV10-3 and TRBJ1-2; TRBD1 is a possible D gene (5 bases). V shed 8 bases and J shed 4 bases, with 17 bases lying between them. Germline lookup yields CDR1 ENHRY and CDR2 SYGVKD. The length of the CDR3 is 14 residues.

The rearrangement uses TRBV7-9 and TRBJ2-6; 9 bases are a match to TRBD1. Germline CDR1 reads SEHNR; CDR2 reads FQNEAQ (reference sequence). V dropped 1 base and J dropped 0; count of bases not matched to a gene: 7. The CDR3 consists of 19 residues. The CDR3 DNA reads as TGTGCCAGCAGCTTAGGGGGGACAGGGATAAGCTCTGGGGCCAACGTCCTGACTTTC. Protein sequence: CASSLGGTGISSGANVLTF.

The DNA for the CDR3 is TGTGCCACCCAATCACCGGGATACGAGCAGTACTTC. As protein: CATQSPGYEQYF. The rearrangement joins TRBV27 to TRBJ2-7; tentative D call: TRBD2 (5 bases). Per the germline V gene, CDR1 is MNHEY and CDR2 is SMNVEV (reference sequence). The CDR3 totals 12 residues. V lost 10 bases to trimming and J lost 4 bases, with 14 bases between them.

This clone is a singleton in its sample. V and J are TRBV7-2 and TRBJ2-1; 9 bases are shared with TRBD2. The CDR3 is made up of 14 amino acids. CDR1 and CDR2 from the germline V gene are SGHTA and FQGNSA. V lost 4 bases and J lost 8; bases outside the gene matches: 6. The CDR3, as DNA: TGTGCCAGCAGCTCTAGCGGGATCGTTCATGAGCAGTTCTTC. Translation: CASSSSGIVHEQFF. Using reference TRBV7-2 and TRBJ2-1 for the parts outside the CDR3, the full variable domain is GAGVSQSPSNKVTEKGKDVELRCDPISGHTALYWYRQSLGQGLEFLIYFQGNSAPDKSGLPSDRFSAERTGGSVSTLTIQRTQQEDSAVYLCASSSSGIVHEQFFGPGTRLTVL.

The rearrangement links TRBV27 to TRBJ2-5, with D perhaps TRBD2 (5 bases). With 1 base removed from V and 1 base from J, the gap between germline ends came to 10 bases. Germline assignment: CDR1 MNHEY and CDR2 SMNVEV (reference sequence). CDR3 length: 15 residues. The CDR3 loop is CASSLLGGLQETQYF. DNA of the CDR3: TGTGCCAGCAGTTTATTAGGAGGCCTCCAAGAGACCCAGTACTTC.

The genes are TRBV2 and TRBJ1-6; 7 bases fit TRBD1. V was pared by 6 bases and J by 6 bases, with 8 bases of the junction left unmatched. There are 15 residues in the CDR3. Germline CDR1 reads SNHLY; CDR2 reads FYNNEI. CDR3 DNA: TGTGCCAGCAGATCCCGACAGGGTCGTAATTCACCCCTCCACTTT. Translating gives CASRSRQGRNSPLHF.

The chain has TRBV5-6 and TRBJ2-5, with 10 nucleotides matching TRBD1. V gave up 1 base and J gave up 5 bases; unmatched junction bases: 8. Germline values: CDR1 SGHDT, CDR2 YYEEEE. The CDR3 runs 16 residues. DNA for the CDR3: TGTGCCAGCAGCTTGTACGGGACAGGGGAGTCGGAGACCCAGTACTTC. Residues: CASSLYGTGESETQYF.

The rearrangement links TRBV18 to TRBJ1-1, with D tentatively TRBD1 (5 bases). CDR1 KGHSH and CDR2 LQKENI come from the germline V gene. There are 14 residues in the CDR3. V gave up 7 bases and J gave up 3 bases, with 15 bases separating them. The CDR3 loop reads CASFKGRVDTEAFF. CDR3 coding DNA: TGTGCCAGCTTTAAGGGGAGGGTAGACACTGAAGCTTTCTTT.

The CDR3 bases are TGTGCCACCAGCAGAGGGGGACAGGGCGCCCACGAGCAGTACTTC. Its translation: CATSRGGQGAHEQYF. The chain joins TRBV15 to TRBJ2-5, with 9 bases fitting TRBD1. The J call may be in error: the DNA end matches TRBJ2-7 better. In germline, CDR1 is LNHNV, CDR2 YYDKDF (reference sequence). This CDR3 has 15 amino acids.

DNA for the CDR3: TGCGCCAGCAGCTACCGGGACTCGCGCCGCGGGACAGATACGCAGTATTTT. Its translation is CASSYRDSRRGTDTQYF. The chain combines TRBV5-1 with TRBJ2-3; D may be TRBD2 (6 bases). Trimming shortened V by 3 bases and J by 3 bases, and 20 bases separated the two germline ends. The germline V gene has CDR1 SGHRS and CDR2 YFSETQ. The CDR3 loop spans 17 amino acids.

This chain joins TRBV7-9 and TRBJ2-7, with D possibly matching TRBD2 (5 bases). The V gene lost 5 bases and the J gene lost 6 bases, with 17 bases spanning the gap. CDR3 length: 14 residues. Germline CDR1 and CDR2: SEHNR and FQNEAQ (reference sequence). The CDR3 sequence is CASSPPGTLREQYF. The CDR3 DNA reads as TGTGCCAGCAGCCCCCCGGGAACCCTTCGCGAGCAGTACTTC.

Points on this clone: A read error may produce the germline difference seen at one junction end. The genes are TRBV11-1 and TRBJ2-1; TRBD2 is a possible D gene (6 bases). Germline V gene data show CDR1 as SGHAT and CDR2 as FQDESV (reference sequence). CDR3 size: 14 residues. Written as DNA, the CDR3 is TGTGCCAGCAGCATAGCTAGCGACGTGAATGAGCAGTTCTTC. Its protein is CASSIASDVNEQFF.

The CDR3 DNA reads TGTGCCAGCGAAACTAGCGGCCCCTCCTACAATGAGCAGTTCTTC. Residues: CASETSGPSYNEQFF. The chain carries TRBV27 and TRBJ2-1, with TRBD2 matching 8 bases. The V and J ends lost 8 bases and 0 bases, in that order; junction bases with no gene match: 6. This CDR3 is built from 15 residues. Per the germline V gene, CDR1 is MNHEY and CDR2 is SMNVEV (reference sequence).

CDR3 sequence: CASSLRPDGGYQPQHF. CDR3 bases: TGTGCCAGCAGCTTACGTCCGGACGGAGGGTATCAGCCCCAGCATTTT. The V gene is TRBV7-8, the J gene TRBJ1-5, with unresolved D. V was pared by 2 bases and J by 5 bases, with 16 bases between. There are 16 residues in the CDR3. Germline lookup yields CDR1 SGHVS and CDR2 FQNEAQ.

This chain joins TRBV7-2 and TRBJ2-1; TRBD1 agrees at 9 bases. The germline V gene encodes CDR1 SGHTA and CDR2 FQGNSA. This CDR3 spans 13 amino acids. Unmatched junction bases numbered 6, after V lost 7 bases and J lost 8 bases. The chain's CDR3 is CASTRQGGDEQFF. CDR3 nucleotide sequence: TGTGCCAGCACCCGACAGGGGGGCGATGAGCAGTTCTTC. The complete variable domain, with remaining parts taken from reference TRBV7-2 and TRBJ2-1, reads GAGVSQSPSNKVTEKGKDVELRCDPISGHTALYWYRQSLGQGLEFLIYFQGNSAPDKSGLPSDRFSAERTGGSVSTLTIQRTQQEDSAVYLCASTRQGGDEQFFGPGTRLTVL.

The rearrangement joins TRBV7-3 to TRBJ2-2, with D perhaps matching TRBD2 (6 bases). CDR1 is SGHTA and CDR2 is FQGTGA in the germline V gene. The CDR3 has 14 amino acids. The V gene lost 3 bases and the J gene lost 5 bases, with 10 bases spanning the gap. CDR3 region: CASSLGLLTGELFF. CDR3 nucleotides: TGTGCCAGCAGCTTGGGACTCCTAACCGGGGAGCTGTTTTTT. The full variable domain, its missing parts supplied by reference TRBV7-3 and TRBJ2-2, is GAGVSQTPSNKVTEKGKYVELRCDPISGHTALYWYRQSLGQGPEFLIYFQGTGAADDSGLPNDRFFAVRPEGSVSTLKIQRTERGDSAVYLCASSLGLLTGELFFGEGSRLTVL.

This rearrangement joins TRBV2 to TRBJ1-5; TRBD1 aligns across 9 bases. This CDR3 spans 17 amino acids. The J segment lost 4 bases and the V segment lost 4 bases, leaving 11 bases of the junction unmatched. Germline lookup yields CDR1 SNHLY and CDR2 FYNNEI. The CDR3 sequence: CASSGWDRAEGNQPQHF. The CDR3 DNA is TGTGCCAGCAGTGGGTGGGACAGGGCTGAAGGAAATCAGCCCCAGCATTTT.

This chain joins TRBV5-1 and TRBJ2-5, with 12 positions matching TRBD2. The germline V gene has CDR1 SGHRS and CDR2 YFSETQ. This CDR3 region has 17 residues. V lost 1 base and J lost 4; bases outside the gene matches: 8. The CDR3 reads CASSLRLAGVSRETQYF. DNA for the CDR3: TGCGCCAGCAGCTTGCGACTAGCGGGAGTCAGTCGAGAGACCCAGTACTTC.

The chain is built from TRBV7-6 and TRBJ2-3; possibly TRBD2 for D (6 bases). The length of the CDR3 is 16 residues. Per germline, CDR1 SGHVS and CDR2 FNYEAQ. V was trimmed by 3 bases and J by 0 bases, leaving 13 bases between them. CDR3 DNA sequence: TGTGCCAGCAGCTTTCTTTTGAGCGGGAGCACAGATACGCAGTATTTT. This sequence encodes CASSFLLSGSTDTQYF. Full variable domain (remainder filled in from reference TRBV7-6 and TRBJ2-3): GAGVSQSPRYKVTKRGQDVALRCDPISGHVSLYWYRQALGQGPEFLTYFNYEAQQDKSGLPNDRFSAERPEGSISTLTIQRTEQRDSAMYRCASSFLLSGSTDTQYFGPGTRLTVL.

V is TRBV30 and J is TRBJ1-1, with D possibly matching TRBD1 (5 bases). Deletions cut 1 base from V and 4 bases from J, with 13 bases between. Germline CDR1 reads GTSNPN; CDR2 reads SVGIG (reference sequence). The CDR3 totals 14 residues. The CDR3 nucleotides are TGTGCCTGGAGTGGCTATCCGGGGGGCACTGAAGCTTTCTTT. Encoded protein: CAWSGYPGGTEAFF.

V gene TRBV4-2 combines with J gene TRBJ2-2, with 11 bases lining up with TRBD2. V lost 2 bases to trimming and J lost 6 bases; unmatched junction nucleotides: 5. The CDR3 is 16 residues long. Germline CDR1 and CDR2: LGHNA and YNFKEQ. The CDR3 DNA is TGTGCCAGCAGCCAATTAGCGGGAGGGCCCTCCGGGGAGCTGTTTTTT. Amino acids: CASSQLAGGPSGELFF.

Of note for this clone: Other DNA sequences within the sample encode an identical CDR3. The V and J genes are TRBV7-6 and TRBJ2-2; D unclear. Germline values: CDR1 SGHVS, CDR2 FNYEAQ. This CDR3 has 13 amino acids. The V end lost 5 bases, the J end lost 4 bases, and 8 bases lay between the germline ends. CDR3 DNA: TGTGCCAGCAGCCCGCGAGTCACCGGGGAGCTGTTTTTT. This translates into CASSPRVTGELFF.

This chain uses TRBV29-1 with TRBJ1-1, with D hard to call. Per germline, CDR1 SQVTM and CDR2 ANQGSEA. The CDR3 length is 12 residues. The V end was cut by 5 bases, the J end by 2 bases, with 9 bases between. CDR3 DNA: TGCAGCGTTTGTACAACAAACACTGAAGCTTTCTTT. This gives the protein CSVCTTNTEAFF.

V usage is TRBV7-9 and J usage is TRBJ2-1; D not resolved. CDR3 length equals 15 residues. The germline V gene has CDR1 SEHNR and CDR2 FQNEAQ (reference sequence). Between the trimmed V and J ends, which lost 6 bases and 7 bases, there was a span of 19 bases. CDR3 nucleotide sequence: TGTGCCAGCAGTTACACACCCCTGAGGTCGAATGAGCAGTTCTTC. Translation: CASSYTPLRSNEQFF.

DNA of the CDR3: TGTGCCAGCAGTTACTCCCCAGGAAAAAACATTCAGTACTTC. Its translation: CASSYSPGKNIQYF. This rearrangement joins TRBV6-5 to TRBJ2-4; D is undetermined. The CDR3 is 14 residues long. With 0 bases removed from V and 4 bases from J, the gap between germline ends came to 7 bases. Germline lookup yields CDR1 MNHEY and CDR2 SVGAGI.

This clone has ten or more counts. The chain recombines TRBV7-9 with TRBJ2-7; 10 bases map to TRBD2. Per germline, CDR1 SEHNR and CDR2 FQNEAQ (reference sequence). Trimming at V came to 4 bases and at J to 4 bases, leaving 10 bases not matched to a gene. This CDR3 contains 16 residues. The CDR3 loop reads CASSSSPSGSSYEQYF. In DNA, the CDR3 is TGTGCCAGCAGCTCATCCCCTAGCGGGAGTTCTTACGAGCAGTACTTC.

This CDR3 reads CASSPSSSSGNTIYF. Here the CDR3 DNA reads TGTGCCAGCAGCCCGTCTTCGAGCTCTGGAAACACCATATATTTT. The rearrangement links TRBV2 to TRBJ1-3; no clear D. The CDR3 totals 15 residues. V lost 6 bases, J lost 0 bases, and 12 bases lay in between. Germline V gene lookup returns CDR1 SNHLY and CDR2 FYNNEI.

The V and J genes are TRBV27 and TRBJ1-1; no reliable D call. Trimming took off 1 base at V and 1 base at J, with 7 bases between the two ends. Looked up from germline, CDR1 is MNHEY and CDR2 is SMNVEV (reference sequence). The CDR3 sequence is 14 residues long. DNA of the CDR3: TGTGCCAGCAGTTTATTATCCGGGAACACTGAAGCTTTCTTT. Protein product: CASSLLSGNTEAFF.